These 17 T cell receptor beta chains came from one sample sequenced in a study of neurological immune-mediated disorders. TCRdb redid the calling of the 5' RACE reads with MiXCR, one entry per CDR3 protein. This table has more than 15,000 distinct CDR3 sequences, 12% to 15% appearing once. The sequenced sample was CD4+ T cells from blood. Receptors originate from a woman in her fifties or sixties with HTLV-1-associated myelopathy (HAM/TSP).

This clonotype has a count of ten or more. The chain is built from TRBV6-2 or TRBV6-3 and TRBJ2-2, with D maybe TRBD2 (5 bases). Trimming left V 2 bases short and J 2 bases short, with 9 bases between. The CDR3 runs to 15 residues. From germline, CDR1 is MNHEY and CDR2 SVGEGT. CDR3 protein: CASSYGERNTGELFF. CDR3 DNA sequence: TGTGCCAGCAGTTACGGGGAGAGAAACACCGGGGAGCTGTTTTTT.

This clonotype was recorded at least ten times. The rearrangement links TRBV20-1 to TRBJ1-5; D gene ambiguous. The length of the CDR3 is 12 residues. Per germline, CDR1 DFQATT and CDR2 SNEGSKA (reference sequence). V lost 4 bases and J lost 3, with 7 bases in between. DNA for the CDR3: TGCAGTGCTACCCGGACCAATCAGCCCCAGCATTTT. Translated, it gives CSATRTNQPQHF.

This chain uses TRBV10-3 with TRBJ1-5, with 7 nucleotides matching TRBD1. The CDR3 is 15 residues long. Trimming took 6 bases from V and 11 from J; bases not matched to a gene: 16. Per germline, CDR1 ENHRY and CDR2 SYGVKD. Written as DNA, the CDR3 is TGTGCCATCAGCCCCGGAAAGGGAAGGGGGCAGACCCAGCATTTT. Protein product: CAISPGKGRGQTQHF.

This clonotype is medium-sized in the sample. This chain joins TRBV20-1 and TRBJ1-1, with TRBD1 matching 10 bases. Germline lookup yields CDR1 DFQATT and CDR2 SNEGSKA (reference sequence). V was pared by 0 bases and J by 3 bases, with 7 bases of the junction left unmatched. The CDR3 has 16 residues. The CDR3 region has the DNA TGCAGTGCTAGAGATCCGGACAGGGGGTTAGACACTGAAGCTTTCTTT. This sequence encodes CSARDPDRGLDTEAFF.

In this sample, this clonotype turned up many times. This chain uses TRBV5-1 with TRBJ2-1, with D maybe TRBD2 (6 bases). Trimming stripped 4 bases from V and 4 bases from J, with 12 bases between. The germline V gene encodes CDR1 SGHRS and CDR2 YFSETQ. The length of the CDR3 is 14 residues. CDR3 region: CASSSGGDYNEQFF. CDR3 DNA sequence: TGCGCCAGCAGCAGTGGCGGGGATTACAATGAGCAGTTCTTC.

The table lists this clonotype with many counts. The chain joins TRBV5-5 to TRBJ1-2; tentatively, D is TRBD1 (5 bases). The CDR3 sequence is 14 residues long. V gave up 0 bases and J gave up 8 bases, with 14 bases separating them. Germline CDR1 is SGHKS and CDR2 is YYEKEE (reference sequence). CDR3: CASSLAGGVGGYTF. The CDR3 DNA is TGTGCCAGCAGCTTGGCCGGAGGGGTGGGAGGCTACACCTTC. Combining the CDR3 with reference TRBV5-5 and TRBJ1-2 gives the whole variable domain DAGVTQSPTHLIKTRGQQVTLRCSPISGHKSVSWYQQVLGQGPQFIFQYYEKEERGRGNFPDRFSARQFPNYSSELNVNALLLGDSALYLCASSLAGGVGGYTFGSGTRLTVV.

This clonotype has ten or more counts. The J gene is TRBJ2-5, the V gene TRBV14; 11 bases map to TRBD2. The CDR3 is 15 amino acids. Per the germline V gene, CDR1 is SGHDN and CDR2 is FVKESK. With V trimmed by 3 bases and J by 5 bases, 5 bases remained unmatched. The CDR3 DNA is TGTGCCAGCAGCCACCTAGCGGGAGGAGGCGAGACCCAGTACTTC. It is translated as CASSHLAGGGETQYF.

This chain joins TRBV5-1 and TRBJ2-1; TRBD2 aligns across 8 bases. CDR1 and CDR2 from the germline V gene are SGHRS and YFSETQ. This CDR3 is built from 17 residues. V lost 4 bases and J lost 0; bases outside the gene matches: 9. The CDR3 DNA reads as TGCGCCAGCAGCATTGACGGGGGGGCAAGCTCCTACAATGAGCAGTTCTTC. It yields the protein CASSIDGGASSYNEQFF.

This clonotype was found many times. The gene calls are TRBV11-3 and TRBJ1-2; unclear D gene. V dropped 2 bases and J dropped 8 bases, with 12 bases sitting between them. The germline CDR1 and CDR2 sequences are SGHNT and YENEEA. The CDR3 length is 13 residues. This chain's CDR3 is CASSLFNGLGYTF. The CDR3 DNA reads as TGTGCCAGCAGCTTATTTAACGGGTTGGGCTACACCTTC.

Many counts were recorded for this clonotype. One base away lies a much larger clone, so this may be a sequencing read error. V and J are TRBV20-1 and TRBJ1-4; D is possibly TRBD1 (6 bases). Germline V CDR1 and CDR2: DFQATT, SNEGSKA (reference sequence). The V gene lost 3 bases and the J gene lost 7 bases, with 12 bases spanning the gap. This CDR3 is built from 13 residues. Here the CDR3 DNA reads TGCAGTGCTAGGCACAGGGCAGGTGAAAAACTGTTTTTT. Protein sequence: CSARHRAGEKLFF.

In this sample, this clonotype turned up many times. The chain combines TRBV5-1 with TRBJ2-7; no firm D call. Trimming pared 0 bases from V and 4 bases from J, leaving 5 bases between. The CDR3 runs to 12 residues. Germline CDR1 and CDR2: SGHRS and YFSETQ. This CDR3 reads CASSLDRYEQYF. CDR3 coding DNA: TGCGCCAGCAGCTTGGATAGATACGAGCAGTACTTC. Full variable domain (remainder filled in from reference TRBV5-1 and TRBJ2-7): KAGVTQTPRYLIKTRGQQVTLSCSPISGHRSVSWYQQTPGQGLQFLFEYFSETQRNKGNFPGRFSGRQFSNSRSEMNVSTLELGDSALYLCASSLDRYEQYFGPGTRLTVT.

This clonotype was picked up many times. The chain couples TRBV7-2 to TRBJ2-7; TRBD2 aligns across 10 bases. Germline values: CDR1 SGHTA, CDR2 FQGNSA. The CDR3 spans 14 residues. With 6 bases clipped from V and 2 bases from J, the junction kept 4 bases outside the gene matches. CDR3 sequence: CASRTSGDAYEQYF. The CDR3 coding sequence is TGTGCCAGCAGAACTAGCGGGGACGCCTACGAGCAGTACTTC.

In this sample, this clonotype turned up many times. This chain uses TRBV20-1 with TRBJ2-7; 9 bases are a match to TRBD2. The CDR3 contains 13 residues. V shed 3 bases, J shed 0 bases, and the junction held 0 bases outside the gene matches. The germline gives CDR1 DFQATT, CDR2 SNEGSKA (reference sequence). CDR3 sequence: CSARRGGSYEQYF. The CDR3 coding sequence is TGCAGTGCTAGGCGGGGGGGCTCCTACGAGCAGTACTTC.

This clonotype has a count of ten or more. The chain has TRBV20-1 and TRBJ1-5; possibly TRBD1 for D (6 bases). Germline V gene sequence: CDR1 DFQATT, CDR2 SNEGSKA (reference sequence). Trimming left V 4 bases short and J 1 base short, with 8 bases between. This CDR3 contains 13 residues. DNA of the CDR3: TGCAGTGCTAAGGGGGTGAGCAATCAGCCCCAGCATTTT. This codes for CSAKGVSNQPQHF.

This clonotype is medium-sized in the sample. V and J are TRBV7-2 and TRBJ2-1; the D is unclear. The ends were cut back, 0 bases at V and 4 bases at J, with 10 bases in the middle. Germline lookup yields CDR1 SGHTA and CDR2 FQGNSA. The CDR3 loop spans 15 amino acids. Here the CDR3 reads CASSLASATYNEQFF. Here the CDR3 DNA reads TGTGCCAGCAGCTTAGCAAGTGCTACTTACAATGAGCAGTTCTTC.

This clonotype was counted many times. The chain is built from TRBV9 and TRBJ2-7; 9 nucleotides line up with TRBD2. The CDR3 is 15 amino acids. Germline CDR1 is SGDLS and CDR2 is YYNGEE. The ends lost 4 bases at V and 2 bases at J; junction bases unmatched: 7. This CDR3 reads CASSSGAGGPYEQYF. CDR3 DNA sequence: TGTGCCAGCAGCTCCGGGGCGGGGGGGCCCTACGAGCAGTACTTC.

This chain connects TRBV10-3 to TRBJ1-6; no definite D call. V was shortened by 0 bases and J by 7 bases, with 19 bases between the two germline ends. The CDR3 extends over 18 amino acids. Germline V gene sequence: CDR1 ENHRY, CDR2 SYGVKD. Here the CDR3 reads CAISESIGEPIQNSPLHF. The CDR3 nucleotides read TGTGCCATCAGTGAGTCGATTGGGGAACCCATTCAGAATTCACCCCTCCACTTT.